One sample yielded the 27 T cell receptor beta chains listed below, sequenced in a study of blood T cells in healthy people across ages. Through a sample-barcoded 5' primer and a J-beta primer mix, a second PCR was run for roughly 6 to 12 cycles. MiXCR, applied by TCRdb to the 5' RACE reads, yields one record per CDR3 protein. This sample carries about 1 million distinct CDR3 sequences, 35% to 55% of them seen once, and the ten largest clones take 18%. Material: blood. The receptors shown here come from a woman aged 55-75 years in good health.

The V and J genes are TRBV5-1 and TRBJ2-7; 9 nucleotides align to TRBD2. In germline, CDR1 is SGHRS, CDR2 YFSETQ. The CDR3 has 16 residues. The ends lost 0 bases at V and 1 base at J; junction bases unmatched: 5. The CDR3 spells CASSLVAGGPSYEQYF. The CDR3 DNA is TGCGCCAGCAGCTTGGTGGCGGGAGGGCCTTCCTACGAGCAGTACTTC.

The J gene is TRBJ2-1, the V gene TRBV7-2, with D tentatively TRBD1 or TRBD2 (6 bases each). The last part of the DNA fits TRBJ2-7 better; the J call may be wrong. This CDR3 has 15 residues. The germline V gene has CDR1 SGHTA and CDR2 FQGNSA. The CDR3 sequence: CASSSQGRSYNEQYF. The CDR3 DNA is TGTGCCAGCAGCTCCCAGGGGAGGAGTTACAATGAGCAGTACTTC.

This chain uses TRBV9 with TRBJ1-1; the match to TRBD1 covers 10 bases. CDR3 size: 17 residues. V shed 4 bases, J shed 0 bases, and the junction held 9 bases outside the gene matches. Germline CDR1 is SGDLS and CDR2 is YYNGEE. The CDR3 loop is CASSPRTGGVLNTEAFF. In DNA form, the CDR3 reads TGTGCCAGCAGCCCACGGACAGGGGGGGTCCTGAACACTGAAGCTTTCTTT.

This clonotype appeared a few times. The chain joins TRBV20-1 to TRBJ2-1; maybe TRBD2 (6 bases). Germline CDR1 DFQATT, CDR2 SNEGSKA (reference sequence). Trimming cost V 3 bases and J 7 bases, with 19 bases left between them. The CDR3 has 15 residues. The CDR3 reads CSARALLRDRNEQFF. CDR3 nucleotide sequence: TGCAGTGCTAGGGCTCTCTTGCGGGATAGGAATGAGCAGTTCTTC.

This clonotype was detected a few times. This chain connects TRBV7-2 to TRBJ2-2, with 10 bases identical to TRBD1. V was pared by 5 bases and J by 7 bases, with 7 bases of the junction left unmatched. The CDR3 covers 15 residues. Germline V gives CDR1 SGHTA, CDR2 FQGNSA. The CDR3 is CASSRRGQGYGELFF. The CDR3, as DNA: TGTGCCAGCAGCCGCCGGGGACAGGGGTACGGGGAGCTGTTTTTT.

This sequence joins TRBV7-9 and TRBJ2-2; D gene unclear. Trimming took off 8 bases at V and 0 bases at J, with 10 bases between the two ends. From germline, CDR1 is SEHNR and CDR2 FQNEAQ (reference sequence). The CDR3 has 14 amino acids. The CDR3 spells CASRAQPNTGELFF. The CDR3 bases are TGTGCCAGCCGGGCGCAGCCGAACACCGGGGAGCTGTTTTTT.

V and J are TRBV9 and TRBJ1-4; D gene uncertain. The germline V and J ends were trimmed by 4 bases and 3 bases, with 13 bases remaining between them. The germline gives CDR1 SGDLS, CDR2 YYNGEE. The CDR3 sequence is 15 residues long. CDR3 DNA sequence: TGTGCCAGCAGCTCGACCCGGGGAGCTAATGAAAAACTGTTTTTT. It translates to CASSSTRGANEKLFF.

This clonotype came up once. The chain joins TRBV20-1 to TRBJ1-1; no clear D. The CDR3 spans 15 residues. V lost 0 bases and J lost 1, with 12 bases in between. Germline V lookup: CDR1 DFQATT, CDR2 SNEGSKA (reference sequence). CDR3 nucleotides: TGCAGTGCTAGAGATAGGAGGGTTGGGAACACTGAAGCTTTCTTT. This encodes CSARDRRVGNTEAFF.

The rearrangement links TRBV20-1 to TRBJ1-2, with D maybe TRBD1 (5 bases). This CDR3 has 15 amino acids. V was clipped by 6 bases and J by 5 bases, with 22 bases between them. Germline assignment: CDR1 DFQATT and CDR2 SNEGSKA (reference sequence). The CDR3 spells CSAAGAQDLSYGYTF. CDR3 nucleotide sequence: TGCAGTGCCGCCGGGGCACAAGATCTTTCATATGGCTACACCTTC.

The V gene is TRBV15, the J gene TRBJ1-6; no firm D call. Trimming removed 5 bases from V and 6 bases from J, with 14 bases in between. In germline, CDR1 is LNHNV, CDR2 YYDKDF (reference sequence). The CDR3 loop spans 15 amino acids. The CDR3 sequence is CATSSLPGGNSPLHF. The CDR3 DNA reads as TGTGCCACCAGCTCTCTGCCCGGCGGTAATTCACCCCTCCACTTT. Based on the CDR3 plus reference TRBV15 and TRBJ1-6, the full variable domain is DAMVIQNPRYQVTQFGKPVTLSCSQTLNHNVMYWYQQKSSQAPKLLFHYYDKDFNNEADTPDNFQSRRPNTSFCFLDIRSPGLGDTAMYLCATSSLPGGNSPLHFGNGTRLTVT.

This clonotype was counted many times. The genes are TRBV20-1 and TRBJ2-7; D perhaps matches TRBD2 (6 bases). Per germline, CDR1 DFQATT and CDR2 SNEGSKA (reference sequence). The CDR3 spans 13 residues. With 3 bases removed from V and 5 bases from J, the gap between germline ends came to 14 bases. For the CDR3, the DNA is TGCAGTGCTAGCAGGGACGGGGGTCACGAGCAGTACTTC. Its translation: CSASRDGGHEQYF.

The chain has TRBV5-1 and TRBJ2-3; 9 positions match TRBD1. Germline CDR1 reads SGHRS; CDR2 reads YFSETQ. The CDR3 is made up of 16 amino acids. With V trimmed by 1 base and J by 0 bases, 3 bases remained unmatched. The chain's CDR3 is CASSLTGTGSTDTQYF. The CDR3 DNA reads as TGCGCCAGCAGCTTGACCGGGACAGGGAGCACAGATACGCAGTATTTT.

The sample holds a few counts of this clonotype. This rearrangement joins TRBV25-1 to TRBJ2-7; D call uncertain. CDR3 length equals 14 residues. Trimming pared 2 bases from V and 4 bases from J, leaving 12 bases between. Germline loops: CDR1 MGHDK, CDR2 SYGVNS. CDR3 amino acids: CASSEVGTKYEQYF. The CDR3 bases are TGTGCCAGCAGTGAAGTCGGTACGAAATACGAGCAGTACTTC.

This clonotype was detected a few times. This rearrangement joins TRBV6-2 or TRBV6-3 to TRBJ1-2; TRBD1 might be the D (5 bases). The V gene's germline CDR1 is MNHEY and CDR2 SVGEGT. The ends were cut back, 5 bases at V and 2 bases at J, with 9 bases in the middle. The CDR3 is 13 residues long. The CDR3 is CASSRDGNYGYTF. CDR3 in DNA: TGTGCCAGCAGTCGGGACGGAAACTATGGCTACACCTTC.

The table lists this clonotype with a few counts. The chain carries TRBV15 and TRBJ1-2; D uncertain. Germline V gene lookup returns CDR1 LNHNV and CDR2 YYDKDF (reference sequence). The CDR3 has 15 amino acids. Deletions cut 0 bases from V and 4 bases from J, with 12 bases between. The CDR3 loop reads CATSRDSWLSYGYTF. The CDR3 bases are TGTGCCACCAGCAGAGATAGTTGGTTGTCCTATGGCTACACCTTC.

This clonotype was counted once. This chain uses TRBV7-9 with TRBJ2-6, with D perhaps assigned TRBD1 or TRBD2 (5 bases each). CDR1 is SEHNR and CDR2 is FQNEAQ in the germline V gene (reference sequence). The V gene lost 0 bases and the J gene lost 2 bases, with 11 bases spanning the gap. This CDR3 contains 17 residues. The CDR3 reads CASSLALGTPGANVLTF. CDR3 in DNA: TGTGCCAGCAGCTTAGCCTTAGGGACGCCTGGGGCCAACGTCCTGACTTTC.

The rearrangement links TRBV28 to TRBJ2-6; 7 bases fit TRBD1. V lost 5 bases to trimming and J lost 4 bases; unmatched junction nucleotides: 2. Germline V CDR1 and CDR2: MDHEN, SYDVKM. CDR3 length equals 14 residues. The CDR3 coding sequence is TGTGCCAGCAGTGACAGGGAAGGGGCCAACGTCCTGACTTTC. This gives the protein CASSDREGANVLTF.

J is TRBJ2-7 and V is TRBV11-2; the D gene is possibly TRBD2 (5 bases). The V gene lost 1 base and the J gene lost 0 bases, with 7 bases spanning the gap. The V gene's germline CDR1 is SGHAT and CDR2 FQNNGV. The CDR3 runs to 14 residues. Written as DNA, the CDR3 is TGTGCCAGCAGCTTAGTTGACTACTCCTACGAGCAGTACTTC. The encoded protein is CASSLVDYSYEQYF.

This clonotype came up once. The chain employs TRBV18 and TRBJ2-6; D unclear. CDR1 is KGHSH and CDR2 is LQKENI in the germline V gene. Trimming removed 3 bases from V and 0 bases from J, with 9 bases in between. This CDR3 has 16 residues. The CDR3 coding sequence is TGTGCCAGCTCACCTATATTGGCCTCTGGGGCCAACGTCCTGACTTTC. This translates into CASSPILASGANVLTF.

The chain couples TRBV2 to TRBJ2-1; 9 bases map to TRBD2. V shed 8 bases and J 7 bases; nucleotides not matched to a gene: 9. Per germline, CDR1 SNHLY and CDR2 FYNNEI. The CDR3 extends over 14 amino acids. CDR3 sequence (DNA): TGTGCCAGCCTTTTAGCGGGAGTAAGTAATGAGCAGTTCTTC. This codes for CASLLAGVSNEQFF.

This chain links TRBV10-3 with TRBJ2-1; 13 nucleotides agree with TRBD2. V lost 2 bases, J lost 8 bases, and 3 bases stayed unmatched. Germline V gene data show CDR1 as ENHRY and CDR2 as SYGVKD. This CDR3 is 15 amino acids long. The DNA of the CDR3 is TGTGCCATCAGTGAGGGACTAGCGGGAGTCGATGAGCAGTTCTTC. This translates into CAISEGLAGVDEQFF.

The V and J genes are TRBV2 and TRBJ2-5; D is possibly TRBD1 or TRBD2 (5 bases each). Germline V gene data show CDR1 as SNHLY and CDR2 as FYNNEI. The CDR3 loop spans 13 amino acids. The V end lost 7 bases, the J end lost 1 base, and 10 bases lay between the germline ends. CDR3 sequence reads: CASNLGTQETQYF. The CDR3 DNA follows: TGTGCCAGCAATCTGGGGACCCAAGAGACCCAGTACTTC. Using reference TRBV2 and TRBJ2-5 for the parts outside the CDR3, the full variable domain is EPEVTQTPSHQVTQMGQEVILRCVPISNHLYFYWYRQILGQKVEFLVSFYNNEISEKSEIFDDQFSVERPDGSNFTLKIRSTKLEDSAMYFCASNLGTQETQYFGPGTRLLVL.

The CDR3 reads CASSLEGRTLGEQYF. CDR3 coding DNA: TGCGCCAGCAGCTTGGAGGGCAGGACCCTCGGCGAGCAGTACTTC. V gene TRBV5-1 combines with J gene TRBJ2-7, with no clear D. Germline lookup yields CDR1 SGHRS and CDR2 YFSETQ. Trimming took off 0 bases at V and 6 bases at J, with 16 bases between the two ends. The CDR3 consists of 15 residues.

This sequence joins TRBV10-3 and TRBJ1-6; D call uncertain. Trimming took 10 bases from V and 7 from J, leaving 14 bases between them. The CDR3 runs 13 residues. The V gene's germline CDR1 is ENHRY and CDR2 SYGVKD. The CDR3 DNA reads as TGTGCCACCCACGCAGGATCGAATTCACCCCTCCACTTT. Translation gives CATHAGSNSPLHF.

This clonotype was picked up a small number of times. CDR3 in amino acids: CASSLRWRGETQYF. The CDR3 DNA sequence: TGTGCCAGCAGCTTAAGGTGGCGGGGGGAGACCCAGTACTTC. V usage is TRBV7-2 and J usage is TRBJ2-5; TRBD2 agrees at 7 bases. Germline-derived CDR1 and CDR2 are SGHTA and FQGNSA. The CDR3 length is 14 residues. Trimming took 2 bases from V and 5 from J; bases not matched to a gene: 5.

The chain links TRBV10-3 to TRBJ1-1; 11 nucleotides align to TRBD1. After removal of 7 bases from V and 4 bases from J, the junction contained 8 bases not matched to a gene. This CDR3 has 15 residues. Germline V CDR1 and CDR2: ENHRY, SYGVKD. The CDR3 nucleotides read TGTGCCATCAAAGGGACAGGGGGTTTAAGCACTGAAGCTTTCTTT. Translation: CAIKGTGGLSTEAFF.

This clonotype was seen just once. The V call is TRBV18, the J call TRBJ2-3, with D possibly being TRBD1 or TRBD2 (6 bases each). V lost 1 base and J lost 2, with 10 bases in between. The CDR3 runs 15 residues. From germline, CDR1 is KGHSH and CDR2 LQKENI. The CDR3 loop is CASSPRGAVTDTQYF. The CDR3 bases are TGTGCCAGCTCACCACGGGGGGCGGTCACAGATACGCAGTATTTT.